This T cell receptor (beta chain) was identified during a study of OX40 agonist ivuxolimab in advanced cancers. About this clone itself: Its specificity is unknown.

The V gene lost 0 bases and the J gene lost 10 bases, with 19 bases spanning the gap. This CDR3 is 16 amino acids long. Germline V CDR1 and CDR2: SGHVS, FQNEAQ. Libraries were prepared by immunoSEQ multiplex PCR; TCRdb keeps only in-frame clonotypes and omits some of them. Altogether 50,000 to 75,000 clones are present, about 83% being singletons, with the ten largest covering around 10%. Findings and limits, study-wide: The specificity for antigen of the expanded peripheral T cells was not determined.

The material was CD4+ or CD8+ T cells sorted from blood, obtained in a trial of the OX40 agonist ivuxolimab. The J gene is TRBJ2-1, the V gene TRBV7-8; D call uncertain. The sequence came from an adult with an advanced solid tumor such as melanoma, head and neck, liver or kidney cancer. CDR3 sequence reads: CASSLALGSVSREQFF. The CDR3 DNA is TGTGCCAGCAGCTTAGCGCTCGGGTCAGTCTCCCGGGAGCAGTTCTTC.